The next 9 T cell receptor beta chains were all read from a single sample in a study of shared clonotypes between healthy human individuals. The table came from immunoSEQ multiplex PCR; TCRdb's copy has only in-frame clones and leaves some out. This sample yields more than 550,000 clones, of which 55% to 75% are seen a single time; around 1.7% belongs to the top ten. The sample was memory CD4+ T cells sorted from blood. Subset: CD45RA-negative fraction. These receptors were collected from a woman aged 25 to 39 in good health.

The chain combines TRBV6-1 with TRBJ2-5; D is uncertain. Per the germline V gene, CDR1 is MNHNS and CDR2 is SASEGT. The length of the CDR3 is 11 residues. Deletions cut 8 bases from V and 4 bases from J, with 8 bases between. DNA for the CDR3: TGTGCCAGCTGGACCCCAGAGACCCAGTACTTC. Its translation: CASWTPETQYF.

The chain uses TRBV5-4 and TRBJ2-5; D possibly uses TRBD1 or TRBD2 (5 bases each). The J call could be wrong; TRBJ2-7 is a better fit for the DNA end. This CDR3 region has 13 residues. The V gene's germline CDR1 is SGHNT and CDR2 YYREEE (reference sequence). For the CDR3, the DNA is TGTGCCAGCACCTCTTACGGGGCTTACGAGCAGTACTTC. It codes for CASTSYGAYEQYF.

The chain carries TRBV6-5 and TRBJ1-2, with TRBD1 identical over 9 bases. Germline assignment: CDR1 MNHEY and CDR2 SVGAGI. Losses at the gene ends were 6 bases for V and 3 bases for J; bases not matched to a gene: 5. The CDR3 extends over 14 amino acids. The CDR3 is CASRRDRGYYGYTF. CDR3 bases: TGTGCCAGCAGGAGAGACAGGGGGTACTATGGCTACACCTTC.

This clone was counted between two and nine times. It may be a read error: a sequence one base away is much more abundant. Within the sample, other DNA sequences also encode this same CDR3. Here the CDR3 reads CASSWDRYEQYF. In DNA, the CDR3 is TGTGCCAGCAGCTGGGACCGCTACGAGCAGTACTTC. The chain has TRBV7-9 and TRBJ2-7, with D possibly being TRBD1 or TRBD2 (5 bases each). The CDR3 covers 12 residues. The germline V and J ends were trimmed by 4 bases and 3 bases, with 7 bases remaining between them. Per the germline V gene, CDR1 is SEHNR and CDR2 is FQNEAQ (reference sequence).

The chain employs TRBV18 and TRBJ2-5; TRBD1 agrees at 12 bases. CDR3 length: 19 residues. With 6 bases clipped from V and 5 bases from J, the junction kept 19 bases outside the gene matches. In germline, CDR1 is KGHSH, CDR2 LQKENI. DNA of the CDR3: TGTGCCAGCTCCCGACCCAACCCCGGGACAGGGGGCTTCCGGGAGACCCAGTACTTC. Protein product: CASSRPNPGTGGFRETQYF.

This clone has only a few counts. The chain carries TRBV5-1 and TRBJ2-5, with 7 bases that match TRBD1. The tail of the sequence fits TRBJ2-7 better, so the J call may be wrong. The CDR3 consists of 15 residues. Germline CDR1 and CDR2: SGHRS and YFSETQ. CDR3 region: CASSQGQWGPYEQYF. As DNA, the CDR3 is TGCGCCAGCAGCCAGGGACAGTGGGGCCCCTACGAGCAGTACTTC.

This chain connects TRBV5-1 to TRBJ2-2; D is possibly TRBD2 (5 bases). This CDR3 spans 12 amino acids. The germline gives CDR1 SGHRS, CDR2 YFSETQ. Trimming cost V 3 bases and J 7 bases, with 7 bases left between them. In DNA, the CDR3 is TGCGCCAGCAGCTCGGAGGACGGGGAGCTGTTTTTT. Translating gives CASSSEDGELFF.

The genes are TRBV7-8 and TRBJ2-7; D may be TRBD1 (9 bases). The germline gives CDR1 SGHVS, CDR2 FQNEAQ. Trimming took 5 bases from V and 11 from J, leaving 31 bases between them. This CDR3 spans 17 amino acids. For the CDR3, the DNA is TGTGCCAGCAGCAGGGACAGGGTTCTGCGGGAGGACTCCTCAAAGTACTTC. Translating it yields CASSRDRVLREDSSKYF.

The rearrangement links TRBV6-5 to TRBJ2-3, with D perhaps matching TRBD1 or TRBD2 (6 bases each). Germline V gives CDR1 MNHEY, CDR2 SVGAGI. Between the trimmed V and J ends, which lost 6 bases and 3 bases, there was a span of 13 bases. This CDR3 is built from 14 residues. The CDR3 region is CASSTGTGTDTQYF. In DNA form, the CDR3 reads TGTGCCAGCAGCACAGGGACTGGTACAGATACGCAGTATTTT.